The clone carrying this T cell receptor beta chain has at least ten counts. What it recognizes is unknown. The read ends 3 residues early relative to the CDR3; the germline J gene fills the gap. The data were taken from a study of T cell clonality in common variable immunodeficiency. General study results and limits: Common variable immunodeficiency TCR beta sequences reportedly had fewer deletions and N-nucleotide insertions. Patient heterogeneity in the CVID cohort limited correlations between repertoire features and clinical complications. Authors noted CVID clonality's cause needs subpopulation repertoire sequencing.

Only in-frame clones appear in the TCRdb table, and some are missing; sequencing was by immunoSEQ multiplex PCR. The sample holds approximately 44,000 clones, and no clone turns up only once. The trim removed 0 bases at V and 7 bases at J, leaving 14 bases unmatched. This CDR3 comprises 18 residues. Germline CDR1 reads SGHRS; CDR2 reads YFSETQ. This TCR was recovered from a person between 18 and 75 years old in good health. Sequenced input: peripheral blood mononuclear cells. This chain uses TRBV5-1 with TRBJ2-3; the match to TRBD2 covers 10 bases. The part of the CDR3 DNA that was read is TGCGCCAGCAGCTTGGCCGAGGCTAGCGGGGGTCTAGTACATACG. Translating it yields CASSLAEASGGLVHT. In full, the CDR3 reads CASSLAEASGGLVHTQYF.